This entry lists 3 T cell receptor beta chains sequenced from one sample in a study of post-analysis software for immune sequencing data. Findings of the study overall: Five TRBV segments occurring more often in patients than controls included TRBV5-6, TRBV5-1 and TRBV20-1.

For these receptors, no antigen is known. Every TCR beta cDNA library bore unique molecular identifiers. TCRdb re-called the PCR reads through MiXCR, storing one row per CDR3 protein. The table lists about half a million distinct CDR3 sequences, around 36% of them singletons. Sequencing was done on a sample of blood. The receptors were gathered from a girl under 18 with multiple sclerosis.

CDR3 loop: CASSSLKGAAQPQHF. In DNA, the CDR3 is TGTGCCAGCAGCTCGCTGAAGGGGGCGGCTCAGCCCCAGCATTTT. The chain is built from TRBV11-2 and TRBJ1-5, with TRBD1 matching over 7 bases. CDR1 is SGHAT, CDR2 FQNNGV, per germline. V lost 4 bases, J lost 6 bases, and 9 bases stayed unmatched. The CDR3 loop spans 15 amino acids.

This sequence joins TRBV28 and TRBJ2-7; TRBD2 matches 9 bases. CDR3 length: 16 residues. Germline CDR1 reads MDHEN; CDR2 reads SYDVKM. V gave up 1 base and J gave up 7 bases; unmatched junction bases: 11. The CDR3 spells CASSLLAGGLCNEQYF. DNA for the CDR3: TGTGCCAGCAGTTTATTGGCGGGGGGGCTTTGCAATGAGCAGTACTTC.

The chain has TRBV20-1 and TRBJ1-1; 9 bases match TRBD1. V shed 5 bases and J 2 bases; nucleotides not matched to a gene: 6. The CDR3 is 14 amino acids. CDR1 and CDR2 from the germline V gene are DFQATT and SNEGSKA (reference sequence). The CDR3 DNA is TGCAGTGCTCTCAAGACAGGGGGTAACACTGAAGCTTTCTTT. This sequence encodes CSALKTGGNTEAFF.